The sample holds many counts of the clone carrying this TCR beta chain. Antigen unknown. The sample is drawn from a study of T cell repertoires in cytomegalovirus infection. Study-wide results and limits: HLA-C-restricted TCR beta clonotypes specific for CMV led the ex vivo response. Individuals carrying CMV plus the relevant HLA were identified by cumulative frequency of public TCR beta families.

TCRdb called the reads again in MiXCR, with one record for every CDR3 protein. This sample has approximately 500,000 distinct CDR3 sequences; 15% to 20% occur once, and the top ten carry 20% to 30%. J gave up 8 bases and V 5 bases, and 11 bases lay outside the gene matches. The CDR3 sequence is 16 residues long. Germline CDR1 is SGHAT and CDR2 is FQNNGV. This chain connects TRBV11-2 to TRBJ1-6; 8 nucleotides match TRBD1. The receptor was isolated from a human donor in good health (CMV status not recorded). Some clones in this sample may be carry-over from other donors' samples. Source material: CD8+ T cells from PBMCs. CDR3: CASSPGQGAGDSPLHF. CDR3 nucleotides: TGTGCCAGCAGCCCCGGACAGGGAGCGGGTGATTCACCCCTCCACTTT. The variable domain in full, completed from reference TRBV11-2 and TRBJ1-6, reads EAGVAQSPRYKIIEKRQSVAFWCNPISGHATLYWYQQILGQGPKLLIQFQNNGVVDDSQLPKDRFSAERLKGVDSTLKIQPAKLEDSAVYLCASSPGQGAGDSPLHFGNGTRLTVT.